The 12 T cell receptor beta chains reported below all come from one sample, sequenced in a study of blood T cells in healthy people across ages. Primers used in a second PCR of roughly 7 to 11 cycles were a sample-barcoded 5' primer and a J-beta primer mix. TCRdb analysed the 5' RACE reads with MiXCR anew, one entry per CDR3 protein. The table shows approximately 320,000 distinct CDR3 sequences, with around 29% occurring only once. The sequenced sample consisted of blood. The receptor source for this set is a woman aged 70 to 79 in good health.

This clonotype was recorded a few times. V is TRBV10-3 and J is TRBJ2-3; 13 nucleotides agree with TRBD2. CDR1 and CDR2 from the germline V gene are ENHRY and SYGVKD. Trimming at V came to 8 bases and at J to 2 bases, leaving 4 bases not matched to a gene. There are 15 residues in the CDR3. CDR3 residues: CAISGLAGDTDTQYF. CDR3 in DNA: TGTGCCATCTCAGGACTAGCGGGAGACACAGATACGCAGTATTTT.

The V gene is TRBV6-2 or TRBV6-3, the J gene TRBJ1-3; 7 bases are shared with TRBD1. J was trimmed by 1 base and V by 8 bases; bases with no gene match: 11. The CDR3 is 16 amino acids. CDR1 is MNHEY and CDR2 is SVGEGT in the germline V gene. The CDR3 DNA is TGTGCCAGCCTTTTGGACAGGCCCTCGTCTGGAAACACCATATATTTT. Its protein product is CASLLDRPSSGNTIYF.

CDR3 sequence: CASSGQTNTEAFF. In DNA, the CDR3 is TGTGCCAGCAGTGGACAGACGAACACTGAAGCTTTCTTT. V gene TRBV2 combines with J gene TRBJ1-1, with a weak D call TRBD1 (5 bases). Germline CDR1 SNHLY, CDR2 FYNNEI. The CDR3 loop spans 13 amino acids. Trimming removed 4 bases at V and 1 base at J, with 7 bases between.

The chain combines TRBV28 with TRBJ2-3; D is uncertain. The germline gives CDR1 MDHEN, CDR2 SYDVKM. V shed 8 bases and J shed 2 bases, with 11 bases lying between them. The CDR3 is 13 amino acids. CDR3 nucleotide sequence: TGTGCCAGCGGCGCCGGAGCCACAGATACGCAGTATTTT. This codes for CASGAGATDTQYF.

This clonotype was counted only a few times. The J gene is TRBJ2-7, the V gene TRBV18, with D tentatively TRBD2 (5 bases). The CDR3 runs 14 residues. Looked up from germline, CDR1 is KGHSH and CDR2 is LQKENI. V was clipped by 2 bases and J by 0 bases, with 8 bases between them. CDR3 nucleotides: TGTGCCAGCTCACCAGGCCGGGGCTCCTACGAGCAGTACTTC. The encoded protein is CASSPGRGSYEQYF.

This clonotype showed up just once. This chain links TRBV5-5 with TRBJ2-2, with 10 bases lining up with TRBD1. CDR1 and CDR2 from the germline V gene are SGHKS and YYEKEE (reference sequence). The CDR3 consists of 16 residues. The V and J ends lost 4 bases and 3 bases, in that order; junction bases with no gene match: 6. CDR3 DNA: TGTGCCAGCAGCGAAAGACAGGGGGCGGACACCGGGGAGCTGTTTTTT. Its protein product is CASSERQGADTGELFF.

This clonotype turned up a few times. The chain employs TRBV7-2 and TRBJ2-4, with D possibly matching TRBD2 (5 bases). Germline CDR1 reads SGHTA; CDR2 reads FQGNSA. Trimming shortened V by 1 base and J by 6 bases, and 10 bases separated the two germline ends. The CDR3 runs 14 residues. In DNA form, the CDR3 reads TGTGCCAGCAGCTTAGGACAAAGCGGAAACATTCAGTACTTC. It codes for CASSLGQSGNIQYF.

The CDR3 sequence: CSARQGIPYEQFF. As DNA, the CDR3 is TGCAGTGCTAGGCAGGGGATCCCCTATGAGCAGTTCTTC. This chain links TRBV20-1 with TRBJ2-7; weak D call: TRBD1 (6 bases). The J call may be faulty, since TRBJ2-1 better matches the DNA end. Per germline, CDR1 DFQATT and CDR2 SNEGSKA (reference sequence). The length of the CDR3 is 13 residues.

The sample holds a few counts of this clonotype. The genes are TRBV12-3 or TRBV12-4 and TRBJ1-1; possible D gene TRBD1, 5 bases. V was pared by 6 bases and J by 1 base, with 15 bases between. The CDR3 sequence is 15 residues long. CDR3 DNA: TGTGCCAGCAGCCGAGGACCGGGGCGGAACACTGAAGCTTTCTTT. Translation: CASSRGPGRNTEAFF.

The chain is built from TRBV28 and TRBJ2-1; 8 bases are shared with TRBD2. Germline loops: CDR1 MDHEN, CDR2 SYDVKM. The CDR3 covers 16 residues. Germline trimming cut 7 bases from V and 7 bases from J; bases unmatched to any gene: 15. CDR3 nucleotides: TGTGCCAGCATTACAAACCGGGAGGGCCTTATAAATGAGCAGTTCTTC. Protein sequence: CASITNREGLINEQFF. Combining the CDR3 with reference TRBV28 and TRBJ2-1 gives the whole variable domain DVKVTQSSRYLVKRTGEKVFLECVQDMDHENMFWYRQDPGLGLRLIYFSYDVKMKEKGDIPEGYSVSREKKERFSLILESASTNQTSMYLCASITNREGLINEQFFGPGTRLTVL.

This clonotype came up a few times. The chain recombines TRBV2 with TRBJ2-2; TRBD2 matches at 11 bases. Germline-derived CDR1 and CDR2 are SNHLY and FYNNEI. V lost 5 bases, J lost 5 bases, and 4 bases stayed unmatched. CDR3 length equals 15 residues. For the CDR3, the DNA is TGTGCCAGCAGTCCCCTAGCGGGAGGTACCGGGGAGCTGTTTTTT. Translating it yields CASSPLAGGTGELFF.

The chain joins TRBV7-9 to TRBJ1-2, with 8 nucleotides matching TRBD1. The CDR3 is 15 amino acids. J gave up 3 bases and V 5 bases, and 8 bases lay outside the gene matches. CDR1 is SEHNR and CDR2 is FQNEAQ in the germline V gene (reference sequence). CDR3 protein: CASSANRGYDYGYTF. In DNA, the CDR3 is TGTGCCAGCAGCGCAAACAGGGGGTACGACTATGGCTACACCTTC.